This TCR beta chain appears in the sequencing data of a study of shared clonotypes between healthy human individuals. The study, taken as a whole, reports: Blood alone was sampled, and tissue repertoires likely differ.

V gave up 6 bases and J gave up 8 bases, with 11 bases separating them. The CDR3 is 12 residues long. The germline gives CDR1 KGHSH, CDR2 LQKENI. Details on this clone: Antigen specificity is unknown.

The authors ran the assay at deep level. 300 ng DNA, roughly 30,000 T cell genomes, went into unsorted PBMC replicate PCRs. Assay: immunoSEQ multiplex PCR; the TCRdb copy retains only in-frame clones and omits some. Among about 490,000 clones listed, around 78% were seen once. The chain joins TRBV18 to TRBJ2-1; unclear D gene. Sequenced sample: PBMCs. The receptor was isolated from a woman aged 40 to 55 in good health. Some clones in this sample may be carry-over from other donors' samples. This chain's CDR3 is CASSRYWDEQFF. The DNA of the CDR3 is TGTGCCAGCTCGCGTTATTGGGATGAGCAGTTCTTC. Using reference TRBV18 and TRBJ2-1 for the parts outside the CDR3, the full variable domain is NAGVMQNPRHLVRRRGQEARLRCSPMKGHSHVYWYRQLPEEGLKFMVYLQKENIIDESGMPKERFSAEFPKEGPSILRIQQVVRGDSAAYFCASSRYWDEQFFGPGTRLTVL.